A selection of T cell receptor beta chains follows, all from one sample in a study of regulatory T cells in long-lasting Graves disease. Each CDR3 protein is one row after TCRdb ran MiXCR on the multiplex PCR reads. Among roughly 360,000 distinct CDR3 sequences listed, around 11% were seen once. This same sample was also taken into another study, of T cells in Graves' hyperthyroidism and ophthalmopathy.

Here the sequenced sample was peripheral blood mononuclear cells (PBMCs), taken at new diagnosis, from a patient treated with antithyroid drugs. These receptors were collected from a woman younger than 30 with Graves disease. The CDR3 runs from the conserved cysteine through the conserved F or W. The D gene is left open where the match is weak. Size is omitted from some rows. Given values are once, few, many or a class for expanded clones.

13	TRBV29-1	many	TRBJ2-1	.	TGCAGCGTTGGGACAACGCGAGCGGGTGAGCAGTTCTTC	CSVGTTRAGEQFF
14	TRBV6-2/TRBV6-3	many	TRBJ2-1	.	TGTGCCAGCAGTCTCGACAGCCTCTACAATGAGCAGTTCTTC	CASSLDSLYNEQFF
16	TRBV19	many	TRBJ1-1	.	TGTGCCAGTAGTACCCTTCCGGGACAAACGAACACTGAAGCTTTCTTT	CASSTLPGQTNTEAFF
13	TRBV20-1	many	TRBJ1-1	.	TGCAGTGCTAAGGACGGTTTACTCGCTGAAGCTTTCTTT	CSAKDGLLAEAFF
14	TRBV28	many	TRBJ2-7	.	TGTGCCAGCAGTGTCCAATGGGGGGCCTACGAGCAGTACTTC	CASSVQWGAYEQYF
15	TRBV20-1	many	TRBJ1-2	TRBD1	TGCAGTGCTAGAGACCAGGGACAGGGGAACTATGGCTACACCTTC	CSARDQGQGNYGYTF
12	TRBV10-3	many	TRBJ2-7	.	TGTGCCATCAGTGGAAGGCGTGGGGAGCAGTACTTC	CAISGRRGEQYF
16	TRBV14	.	TRBJ1-1	.	TGTGCCAGCAGCCAAGCCCTAGGGGCTCTGAACACTGAAGCTTTCTTT	CASSQALGALNTEAFF
15	TRBV20-1	many	TRBJ1-2	TRBD1	TGCAGTGCTAGTCCGGCGGACAGGGCCGGCTATGGCTACACCTTC	CSASPADRAGYGYTF
16	TRBV6-2/TRBV6-3	.	TRBJ2-3	TRBD2	TGTGCCAGCAGAACGGCGGGAGTTGGGATACTTCATACGCAGTATTTT	CASRTAGVGILHTQYF
21	TRBV7-8	.	TRBJ2-5	TRBD2	TGTGCCAGCAGAAGATGGGGGATTAGCGGGAGCTTAATACGCCGGAAAGAGACCCAGTACTTC	CASRRWGISGSLIRRKETQYF
15	TRBV6-2/TRBV6-3	many	TRBJ2-7	TRBD2	TGTGCCAGCAGAATTAGAGCGGGGGGAACCTACGAGCAGTACTTC	CASRIRAGGTYEQYF
10	TRBV28	few	TRBJ2-5	.	TGTGCCAGCGGTCCAGAGACCCAGTACTTC	CASGPETQYF